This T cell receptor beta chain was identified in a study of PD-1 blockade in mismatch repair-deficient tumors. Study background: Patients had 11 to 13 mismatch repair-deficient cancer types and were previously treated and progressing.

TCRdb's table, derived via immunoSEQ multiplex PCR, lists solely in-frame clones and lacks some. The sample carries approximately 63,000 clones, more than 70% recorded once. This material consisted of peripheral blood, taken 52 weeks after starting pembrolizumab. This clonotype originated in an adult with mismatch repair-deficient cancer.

The CDR3: CASSLFLSYNEQFF. The CDR3 DNA is TGTGCCAGCAGTTTATTCCTCTCCTACAATGAGCAGTTCTTC. The chain uses TRBV27 and TRBJ2-1, with D hard to call. The CDR3 has 14 amino acids. Germline V lookup: CDR1 MNHEY, CDR2 SMNVEV (reference sequence). The germline V and J ends were trimmed by 1 base and 0 bases, with 4 bases remaining between them.